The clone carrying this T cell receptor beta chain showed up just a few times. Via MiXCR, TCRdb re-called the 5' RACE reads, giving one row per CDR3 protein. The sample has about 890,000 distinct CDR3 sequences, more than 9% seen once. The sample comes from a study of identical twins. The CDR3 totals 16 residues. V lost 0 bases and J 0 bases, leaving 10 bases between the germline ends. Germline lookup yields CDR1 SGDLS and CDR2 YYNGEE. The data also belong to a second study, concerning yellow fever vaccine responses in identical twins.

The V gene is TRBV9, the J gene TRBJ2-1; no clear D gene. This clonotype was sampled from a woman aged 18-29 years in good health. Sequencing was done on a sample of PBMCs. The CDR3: CASSVDGSSSYNEQFF. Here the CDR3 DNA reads TGTGCCAGCAGCGTAGACGGCAGTAGCTCCTACAATGAGCAGTTCTTC. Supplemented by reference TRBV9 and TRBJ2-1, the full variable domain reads DSGVTQTPKHLITATGQRVTLRCSPRSGDLSVYWYQQSLDQGLQFLIQYYNGEERAKGNILERFSAQQFPDLHSELNLSSLELGDSALYFCASSVDGSSSYNEQFFGPGTRLTVL.